This T cell receptor beta chain was captured in a study of cytomegalovirus exposure and HLA in healthy donors. Germline CDR1 and CDR2: MNHEY and SMNVEV (reference sequence). V was shortened by 6 bases and J by 4 bases, with 15 bases between the two germline ends. CDR3 size: 14 residues. A remark on this clone: Its target is unknown.

General study points: Earlier analysis found most TCR beta V segments productive about 90% or about 30% of the time.

The primer mix had 60 Vbeta and 13 Jbeta primers. Repertoires were generated with immunoSEQ multiplex PCR, while TCRdb's copy carries only in-frame clones and drops some. The profile shows about 94,000 clones, approximately 66% of them singletons. The clonotype originates from a man younger than 45 in good health and CMV-seronegative. The sample consisted of PBMCs. This sequence joins TRBV27 and TRBJ1-2, with a possible D match to TRBD1 (6 bases). CDR3 in amino acids: CASRGKDSLYGYTF. CDR3 nucleotide sequence: TGTGCCAGCAGGGGGAAGGACAGCCTCTATGGCTACACCTTC.